These 32 T cell receptor beta chains came from one sample sequenced in a study of shared clonotypes between healthy human individuals. The assay was immunoSEQ multiplex PCR, and TCRdb's table has in-frame clones only and misses some. This sample has about 2.4 million clones; 90% to 95% occur once, and the top ten carry about 0.13%. Sequences were obtained from naive CD4+ T cells sorted from blood. Subset reported: CD45RA+ positively selected. The receptors come from a man aged 18 to 30 in good health.

Regarding this clone: This specimen includes other DNA sequences encoding the same CDR3. The V gene is TRBV2, the J gene TRBJ2-7; D perhaps matches TRBD1 (6 bases). This CDR3 contains 12 residues. The germline CDR1 and CDR2 sequences are SNHLY and FYNNEI. The germline V and J ends were trimmed by 7 bases and 0 bases, with 7 bases remaining between them. The CDR3 sequence: CASNRDSYEQYF. The DNA of the CDR3 is TGTGCCAGCAACAGGGACTCCTACGAGCAGTACTTC.

This rearrangement joins TRBV5-4 to TRBJ2-3; 10 nucleotides match TRBD2. The CDR3 sequence is 17 residues long. The germline V gene encodes CDR1 SGHNT and CDR2 YYREEE (reference sequence). Unmatched junction bases numbered 9, after V lost 3 bases and J lost 2 bases. The CDR3 DNA reads TGTGCCAGCAGCTCGCCTCCAAGCGGGGGGGCCACAGATACGCAGTATTTT. Protein sequence: CASSSPPSGGATDTQYF.

Comment on this clone: Other DNA sequences within the sample encode an identical CDR3. The rearrangement joins TRBV5-1 to TRBJ1-1; D is unresolved. The CDR3 spans 14 residues. V was clipped by 1 base and J by 3 bases, with 10 bases between them. Germline CDR1 SGHRS, CDR2 YFSETQ. CDR3 in amino acids: CASSLIGGDTEAFF. In DNA form, the CDR3 reads TGCGCCAGCAGCTTGATCGGTGGGGACACTGAAGCTTTCTTT.

The chain couples TRBV5-8 to TRBJ1-5; the D is unclear. Trimming pared 0 bases from V and 3 bases from J, leaving 7 bases between. CDR1 and CDR2 from the germline V gene are SGHTS and YDEGEE. This CDR3 region has 14 residues. As DNA, the CDR3 is TGTGCCAGCAGCTTGGATGCAGACAATCAGCCCCAGCATTTT. Translated: CASSLDADNQPQHF. The whole variable domain, filled in from reference TRBV5-8 and TRBJ1-5, reads EAGVTQSPTHLIKTRGQQATLRCSPISGHTSVYWYQQALGLGLQFLLWYDEGEERNRGNFPPRFSGRQFPNYSSELNVNALELEDSALYLCASSLDADNQPQHFGDGTRLSIL.

The chain joins TRBV11-2 to TRBJ1-1; 9 bases fit TRBD1. CDR1 is SGHAT and CDR2 is FQNNGV in the germline V gene. The V gene end was trimmed by 5 bases and the J gene end by 4 bases; junction bases not matched to a gene: 5. There are 14 residues in the CDR3. In nucleotides, the CDR3 is TGTGCCAGCAGCCGGCAGACAGGGGGCACTGAAGCTTTCTTT. This sequence encodes CASSRQTGGTEAFF.

This clone was counted once. V is TRBV7-9 and J is TRBJ2-5; D gene ambiguous. The DNA matches TRBJ2-7 better at its end, which makes the J call doubtful. Germline CDR1 and CDR2: SEHNR and FQNEAQ (reference sequence). This CDR3 spans 9 amino acids. The CDR3 spells CATRYEQYF. As DNA, the CDR3 is TGTGCCACCCGTTACGAGCAGTACTTC.

The chain employs TRBV19 and TRBJ1-1; 10 bases are a match to TRBD1. V lost 9 bases to trimming and J lost 2 bases; unmatched junction nucleotides: 6. The germline V gene has CDR1 LNHDA and CDR2 SQIVND (reference sequence). The CDR3 loop spans 14 amino acids. The CDR3 nucleotides read TGTGCCAGCCGACAGGGGGCTCAAAACACTGAAGCTTTCTTT. Protein sequence: CASRQGAQNTEAFF.

CDR3 residues: CAISESGGAQGGYTF. The DNA for the CDR3 is TGTGCCATCAGTGAGTCCGGAGGGGCGCAGGGTGGCTACACCTTC. The chain uses TRBV10-3 and TRBJ1-2; perhaps TRBD1 as D (5 bases). Germline CDR1 reads ENHRY; CDR2 reads SYGVKD. The CDR3 covers 15 residues. V gave up 0 bases and J gave up 7 bases, with 15 bases separating them.

The chain uses TRBV5-4 and TRBJ2-5; D unclear. Germline V gives CDR1 SGHNT, CDR2 YYREEE (reference sequence). The ends were cut back, 4 bases at V and 1 base at J, with 11 bases in the middle. This CDR3 has 14 amino acids. In DNA, the CDR3 is TGTGCCAGCAGCCGGTTCGGTGGCCAAGAGACCCAGTACTTC. Residues: CASSRFGGQETQYF.

This rearrangement joins TRBV4-1 to TRBJ2-5, with D possibly TRBD2 on 6 matching bases. The closer fit of TRBJ2-7 to the DNA end suggests the J call may be wrong. Germline V gene data show CDR1 as MGHRA and CDR2 as YSYEKL. The CDR3 contains 17 residues. CDR3 in amino acids: CASSPTAQPGDAHEQYF. The CDR3 bases are TGCGCCAGCAGCCCCACTGCCCAGCCGGGGGATGCCCACGAGCAGTACTTC.

This clone was observed once. This rearrangement joins TRBV7-2 to TRBJ2-1; tentatively, D is TRBD2 (5 bases). CDR1 SGHTA and CDR2 FQGNSA come from the germline V gene. This CDR3 comprises 14 residues. V lost 5 bases and J 1 base, leaving 9 bases between the germline ends. The CDR3 region has the DNA TGTGCCAGCAGCACTCGGGGATCCTACAATGAGCAGTTCTTC. Translation gives CASSTRGSYNEQFF.

The chain joins TRBV7-9 to TRBJ2-7; TRBD2 matches 13 bases. V trimming: 4 bases; J trimming: 1 base; junction bases outside the gene matches: 7. Germline loops: CDR1 SEHNR, CDR2 FQNEAQ (reference sequence). This CDR3 has 17 residues. The CDR3 region is CASSSFRTSGSSYEQYF. The CDR3 region has the DNA TGTGCCAGCAGCTCGTTTCGGACTAGCGGGAGTTCCTACGAGCAGTACTTC.

J is TRBJ1-3 and V is TRBV11-3; no firm D call. The germline V gene encodes CDR1 SGHNT and CDR2 YENEEA. Trimming removed 5 bases from V and 0 bases from J, with 8 bases in between. The CDR3 extends over 14 amino acids. The CDR3 protein is CASSRGSSGNTIYF. Written as DNA, the CDR3 is TGTGCCAGCAGCCGAGGAAGCTCTGGAAACACCATATATTTT.

The chain couples TRBV9 to TRBJ2-5, with D tentatively TRBD1 (6 bases). Trimming stripped 4 bases from V and 0 bases from J, with 7 bases between. The germline V gene encodes CDR1 SGDLS and CDR2 YYNGEE. The CDR3 length is 13 residues. Here the CDR3 DNA reads TGTGCCAGCAGCAGGGACAACCAAGAGACCCAGTACTTC. It translates to CASSRDNQETQYF.

This clone showed up just once. The CDR3 DNA sequence: TGTGCCAGCAGCTTAGGCAGGACAGGGCCCGCCGGGACCCAGTACTTC. Its protein product is CASSLGRTGPAGTQYF. This sequence joins TRBV7-9 and TRBJ2-5; 8 nucleotides match TRBD1. Germline V CDR1 and CDR2: SEHNR, FQNEAQ (reference sequence). CDR3 length equals 16 residues. V shed 1 base and J 7 bases; nucleotides not matched to a gene: 11.

This clone was seen only a few times. The chain recombines TRBV11-2 with TRBJ1-1, with no clear D. Looked up from germline, CDR1 is SGHAT and CDR2 is FQNNGV. Trimming removed 2 bases at V and 6 bases at J, with 10 bases between. The CDR3 extends over 13 amino acids. CDR3 nucleotides: TGTGCCAGCAGCTTAACGGAGACATCTGAAGCTTTCTTT. Its translation is CASSLTETSEAFF. The full variable domain, its missing parts supplied by reference TRBV11-2 and TRBJ1-1, is EAGVAQSPRYKIIEKRQSVAFWCNPISGHATLYWYQQILGQGPKLLIQFQNNGVVDDSQLPKDRFSAERLKGVDSTLKIQPAKLEDSAVYLCASSLTETSEAFFGQGTRLTVV.

DNA for the CDR3: TGCGCCAGCAGTACCGGGACTACCTACAATGAGCAGTTCTTC. It codes for CASSTGTTYNEQFF. The rearrangement links TRBV10-1 to TRBJ2-1; 7 nucleotides align to TRBD2. The germline gives CDR1 WNHNN, CDR2 SYGVQD (reference sequence). After removal of 5 bases from V and 2 bases from J, the junction contained 3 bases not matched to a gene. This CDR3 contains 14 residues.

This clone was seen only a few times. This sequence joins TRBV18 and TRBJ1-1; possibly TRBD1 for D (6 bases). The germline V gene encodes CDR1 KGHSH and CDR2 LQKENI. CDR3 length: 15 amino acids. V lost 3 bases, J lost 1 base, and 12 bases lay in between. This chain's CDR3 is CASSPPGHQNTEAFF. The DNA for the CDR3 is TGTGCCAGCTCACCCCCGGGACACCAGAACACTGAAGCTTTCTTT.

V is TRBV5-4 and J is TRBJ2-3; TRBD2 matches 8 bases. J lost 3 bases, V lost 0 bases, and 9 bases had no gene match. CDR3 length equals 17 residues. Germline loops: CDR1 SGHNT, CDR2 YYREEE (reference sequence). The CDR3 DNA sequence: TGTGCCAGCAGCTTGGCCATCCTAGCGGGCAAAACAGATACGCAGTATTTT. Translation: CASSLAILAGKTDTQYF. Filled out from reference TRBV5-4 and TRBJ2-3, the complete variable domain reads ETGVTQSPTHLIKTRGQQVTLRCSSQSGHNTVSWYQQALGQGPQFIFQYYREEENGRGNFPPRFSGLQFPNYSSELNVNALELDDSALYLCASSLAILAGKTDTQYFGPGTRLTVL.

This clone is a singleton in its sample. The CDR3 DNA sequence: TGTGCCAGCAGTTTTTTTGGGTTGAACACTGAAGCTTTCTTT. Translated, it gives CASSFFGLNTEAFF. This chain uses TRBV28 with TRBJ1-1; no clear D gene. The germline V gene has CDR1 MDHEN and CDR2 SYDVKM. Trimming removed 3 bases from V and 0 bases from J, with 8 bases in between. This CDR3 comprises 14 residues.

About this clone: In the same sample, other DNA sequences code for this CDR3. The rearrangement links TRBV5-1 to TRBJ1-4; D gene unclear. Per the germline V gene, CDR1 is SGHRS and CDR2 is YFSETQ. The ends were cut back, 0 bases at V and 2 bases at J, with 11 bases in the middle. This CDR3 region has 16 residues. CDR3 nucleotides: TGCGCCAGCAGCTTGGCCGGGGTTAGCACTAATGAAAAACTGTTTTTT. Translation: CASSLAGVSTNEKLFF.

The chain is built from TRBV10-1 and TRBJ2-6; D remains ambiguous. Trimming shortened V by 2 bases and J by 5 bases, and 7 bases separated the two germline ends. The CDR3 consists of 14 residues. Germline V gene sequence: CDR1 WNHNN, CDR2 SYGVQD (reference sequence). As DNA, the CDR3 is TGCGCCAGCAGTGAGGGTAGATGGGCCAACGTCCTGACTTTC. Translation: CASSEGRWANVLTF.

Points on this clone: The sample has other DNA sequences that encode this CDR3 too. The chain employs TRBV5-4 and TRBJ2-5, with D perhaps TRBD2 (5 bases). The J call is in doubt because the DNA end fits TRBJ2-7 better. CDR3 size: 13 residues. Germline V lookup: CDR1 SGHNT, CDR2 YYREEE (reference sequence). The CDR3 coding sequence is TGTGCCAGCAGCCGTACTAGCTCCTACGAGCAGTACTTC. The encoded protein is CASSRTSSYEQYF.

The gene calls are TRBV5-1 and TRBJ2-1; no firm D call. Germline lookup yields CDR1 SGHRS and CDR2 YFSETQ. This CDR3 comprises 13 residues. Between the trimmed V and J ends, which lost 5 bases and 2 bases, there was a span of 8 bases. DNA of the CDR3: TGCGCCAGCAGGGGTCAAGCCTACAATGAGCAGTTCTTC. It is translated as CASRGQAYNEQFF.

The chain recombines TRBV7-2 with TRBJ2-4; D call uncertain. Germline V CDR1 and CDR2: SGHTA, FQGNSA. The V end was cut by 5 bases, the J end by 0 bases, with 17 bases between. CDR3 length: 17 amino acids. CDR3 bases: TGTGCCAGCAGCGATTCCGGCCTCAGTTTAGCCAAAAACATTCAGTACTTC. Its translation: CASSDSGLSLAKNIQYF.

The chain recombines TRBV7-6 with TRBJ2-1, with D unclear. Germline V gene sequence: CDR1 SGHVS, CDR2 FNYEAQ. The CDR3 is 16 amino acids. Trimming removed 5 bases at V and 3 bases at J, with 17 bases between. The CDR3 nucleotides are TGTGCCAGCAGCCCCCGTATGCTCCGTGACTACAATGAGCAGTTCTTC. Amino acid sequence: CASSPRMLRDYNEQFF. The complete variable domain, with remaining parts taken from reference TRBV7-6 and TRBJ2-1, reads GAGVSQSPRYKVTKRGQDVALRCDPISGHVSLYWYRQALGQGPEFLTYFNYEAQQDKSGLPNDRFSAERPEGSISTLTIQRTEQRDSAMYRCASSPRMLRDYNEQFFGPGTRLTVL.

V gene TRBV7-2 combines with J gene TRBJ2-7, with a weak D call TRBD1 (6 bases). With 1 base removed from V and 0 bases from J, the gap between germline ends came to 10 bases. The CDR3 loop spans 15 amino acids. In germline, CDR1 is SGHTA, CDR2 FQGNSA. CDR3 nucleotides: TGTGCCAGCAGCTTAGAACAGGGAAGCTCCTACGAGCAGTACTTC. Protein sequence: CASSLEQGSSYEQYF.

This clone came up once. The chain carries TRBV7-3 and TRBJ2-3; 8 bases are shared with TRBD2. V gave up 0 bases and J gave up 4 bases; unmatched junction bases: 3. In germline, CDR1 is SGHTA, CDR2 FQGTGA. The CDR3 has 15 residues. The CDR3 loop reads CASSLTSGEADTQYF. The CDR3, as DNA: TGTGCCAGCAGCTTAACTAGCGGGGAGGCAGATACGCAGTATTTT.

The chain carries TRBV18 and TRBJ2-3, with a weak D call TRBD1 (5 bases). V lost 1 base and J lost 13, with 12 bases in between. The germline V gene encodes CDR1 KGHSH and CDR2 LQKENI. The CDR3 has 12 residues. CDR3: CASSPQDNVEYF. In DNA, the CDR3 is TGTGCCAGCTCACCACAGGACAATGTAGAGTATTTT. The full variable domain, completed using reference TRBV18 and TRBJ2-3, is NAGVMQNPRHLVRRRGQEARLRCSPMKGHSHVYWYRQLPEEGLKFMVYLQKENIIDESGMPKERFSAEFPKEGPSILRIQQVVRGDSAAYFCASSPQDNVEYFGPGTRLTVL.

The chain joins TRBV30 to TRBJ1-1; possible D gene TRBD1, 6 bases. This CDR3 region has 14 residues. Germline V gives CDR1 GTSNPN, CDR2 SVGIG (reference sequence). V was shortened by 2 bases and J by 0 bases, with 10 bases between the two germline ends. The CDR3 loop is CAWSTDRMNTEAFF. CDR3 DNA: TGTGCCTGGAGTACCGACAGGATGAACACTGAAGCTTTCTTT.

The genes are TRBV6-1 and TRBJ1-1, with D unresolved. V dropped 4 bases and J dropped 1 base, with 13 bases sitting between them. Germline assignment: CDR1 MNHNS and CDR2 SASEGT. This CDR3 region has 15 residues. Here the CDR3 reads CASSGGPGRNTEAFF. CDR3 sequence (DNA): TGTGCCAGCAGTGGGGGTCCGGGGAGGAACACTGAAGCTTTCTTT.

The chain carries TRBV4-1 and TRBJ2-7; 8 bases line up with TRBD2. Germline CDR1 MGHRA, CDR2 YSYEKL. J was trimmed by 2 bases and V by 1 base; bases with no gene match: 10. The CDR3 contains 17 residues. CDR3 bases: TGCGCCAGCAGCCAAGTTTCATCACTAGCGGACCCCTACGAGCAGTACTTC. This translates into CASSQVSSLADPYEQYF.